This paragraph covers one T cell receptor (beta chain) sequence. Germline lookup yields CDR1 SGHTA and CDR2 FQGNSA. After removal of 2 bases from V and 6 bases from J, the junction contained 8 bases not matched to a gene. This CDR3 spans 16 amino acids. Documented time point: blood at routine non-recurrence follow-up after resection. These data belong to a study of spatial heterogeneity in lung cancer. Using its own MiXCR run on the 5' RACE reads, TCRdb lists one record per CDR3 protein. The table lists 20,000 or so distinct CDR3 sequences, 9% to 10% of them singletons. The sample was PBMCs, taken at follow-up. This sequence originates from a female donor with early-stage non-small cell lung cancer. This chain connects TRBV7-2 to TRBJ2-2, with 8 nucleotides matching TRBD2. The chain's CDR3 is CASSLSGGAVAGELFF. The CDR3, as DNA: TGTGCCAGCAGCTTATCCGGGGGGGCTGTTGCCGGGGAGCTGTTTTTT.